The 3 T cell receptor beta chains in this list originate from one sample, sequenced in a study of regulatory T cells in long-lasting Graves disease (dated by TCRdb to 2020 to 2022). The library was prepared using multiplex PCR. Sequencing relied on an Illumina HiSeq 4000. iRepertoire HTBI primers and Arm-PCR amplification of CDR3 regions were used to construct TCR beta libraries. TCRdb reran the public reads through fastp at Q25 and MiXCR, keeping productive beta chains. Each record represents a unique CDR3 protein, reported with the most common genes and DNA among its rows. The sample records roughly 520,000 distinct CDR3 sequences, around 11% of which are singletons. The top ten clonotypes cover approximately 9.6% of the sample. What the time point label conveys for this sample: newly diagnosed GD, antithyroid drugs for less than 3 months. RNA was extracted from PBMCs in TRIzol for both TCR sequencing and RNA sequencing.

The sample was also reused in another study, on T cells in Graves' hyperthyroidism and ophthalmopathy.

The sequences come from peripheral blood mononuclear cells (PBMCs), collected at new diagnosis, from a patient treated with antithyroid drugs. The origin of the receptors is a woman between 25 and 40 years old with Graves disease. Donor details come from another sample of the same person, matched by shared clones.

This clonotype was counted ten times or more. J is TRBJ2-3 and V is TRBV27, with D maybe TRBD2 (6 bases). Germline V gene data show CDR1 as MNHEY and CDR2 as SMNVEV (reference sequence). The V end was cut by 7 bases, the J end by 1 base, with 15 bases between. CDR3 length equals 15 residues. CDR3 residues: CASNPFGSGTDTQYF. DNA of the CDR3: TGTGCCAGCAATCCCTTCGGGAGCGGCACAGATACGCAGTATTTT.

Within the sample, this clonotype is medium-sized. This CDR3 reads CASSLIRGGEQFF. For the CDR3, the DNA is TGTGCCAGCAGCTTAATTAGAGGCGGGGAGCAGTTCTTC. The chain uses TRBV11-2 and TRBJ2-1, with D possibly TRBD2 on 5 matching bases. Deletions cut 2 bases from V and 10 bases from J, with 12 bases between. The CDR3 extends over 13 amino acids. Germline V gene lookup returns CDR1 SGHAT and CDR2 FQNNGV.

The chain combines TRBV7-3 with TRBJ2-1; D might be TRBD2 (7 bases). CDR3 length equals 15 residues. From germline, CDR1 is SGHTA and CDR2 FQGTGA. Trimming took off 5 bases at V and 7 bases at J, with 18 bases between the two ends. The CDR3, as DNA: TGTGCCAGCAGCCCCGTGGGGGGGCAAGTGAATGAGCAGTTCTTC. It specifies CASSPVGGQVNEQFF. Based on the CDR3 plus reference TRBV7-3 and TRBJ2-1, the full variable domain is GAGVSQTPSNKVTEKGKYVELRCDPISGHTALYWYRQSLGQGPEFLIYFQGTGAADDSGLPNDRFFAVRPEGSVSTLKIQRTERGDSAVYLCASSPVGGQVNEQFFGPGTRLTVL.